What follows are 30 T cell receptor beta chains derived from one specimen sequenced in a study of T cell changes during pregnancy in multiple sclerosis. Profiling relied on immunoSEQ multiplex PCR, and the TCRdb table lists in-frame clones only, not all of them. The table lists about 33,000 clones, around 90% of them singletons. Sequencing used CD4+ T cells from peripheral blood mononuclear cells, obtained in the second trimester of pregnancy. These receptors originate from a female donor in good health, enrolled as a control in a pregnancy study.

This clone was found a few times. The chain has TRBV7-2 and TRBJ1-1; D is ambiguous. Germline assignment: CDR1 SGHTA and CDR2 FQGNSA. CDR3 length: 13 residues. V lost 5 bases and J 1 base, leaving 8 bases between the germline ends. The DNA for the CDR3 is TGTGCCAGCAGCCTACGAGGGAACACTGAAGCTTTCTTT. It yields the protein CASSLRGNTEAFF.

The chain combines TRBV5-1 with TRBJ2-2, with D possibly matching TRBD1 (5 bases). The germline V and J ends were trimmed by 5 bases and 0 bases, with 14 bases remaining between them. Germline CDR1 is SGHRS and CDR2 is YFSETQ. The CDR3 length is 16 residues. This chain's CDR3 is CASRATVNSNTGELFF. The CDR3 DNA reads TGCGCCAGCAGGGCGACAGTCAACTCGAACACCGGGGAGCTGTTTTTT.

The sample holds one count of this clone. The chain employs TRBV30 and TRBJ1-3; D is possibly TRBD1 (5 bases). Germline loops: CDR1 GTSNPN, CDR2 SVGIG (reference sequence). CDR3 length equals 16 residues. V was shortened by 0 bases and J by 3 bases, with 15 bases between the two germline ends. The CDR3, as DNA: TGTGCCTGGAGTGTACGAGGAGGGGTTGGTGGAAACACCATATATTTT. Its translation is CAWSVRGGVGGNTIYF.

The genes are TRBV29-1 and TRBJ1-2; D may be TRBD1 (5 bases). This CDR3 is built from 16 residues. CDR1 SQVTM and CDR2 ANQGSEA come from the germline V gene. V lost 7 bases, J lost 0 bases, and 21 bases lay in between. The CDR3: CSDLTRRGVANYGYTF. CDR3 in DNA: TGCAGCGACCTGACGAGGAGGGGAGTAGCTAACTATGGCTACACCTTC.

This chain connects TRBV5-4 to TRBJ1-5; tentatively, D is TRBD1 (5 bases). Trimming cost V 1 base and J 2 bases, with 10 bases left between them. Germline lookup yields CDR1 SGHNT and CDR2 YYREEE (reference sequence). The CDR3 length is 15 residues. CDR3 loop: CASSLSPGGNQPQHF. The CDR3 DNA reads TGTGCCAGCAGCTTGTCTCCGGGGGGCAATCAGCCCCAGCATTTT.

V and J are TRBV6-1 and TRBJ2-7; D is possibly TRBD1 (5 bases). The CDR3 contains 12 residues. The V end was cut by 0 bases, the J end by 8 bases, with 8 bases between. CDR1 MNHNS and CDR2 SASEGT come from the germline V gene. In nucleotides, the CDR3 is TGTGCCAGCAGTGAAGCGGCAGGGAAGCAGTACTTC. Amino acid sequence: CASSEAAGKQYF.

The rearrangement joins TRBV9 to TRBJ2-6; D possibly corresponds to TRBD1 (5 bases). V was clipped by 3 bases and J by 0 bases, with 13 bases between them. Germline-derived CDR1 and CDR2 are SGDLS and YYNGEE. The CDR3 sequence is 17 residues long. The CDR3 bases are TGTGCCAGCAGCGCGCTTTTCAGGGACTCTGGGGCCAACGTCCTGACTTTC. Translation gives CASSALFRDSGANVLTF.

V is TRBV5-1 and J is TRBJ2-7; 8 bases match TRBD1. CDR3 length: 15 residues. Germline CDR1 is SGHRS and CDR2 is YFSETQ. The trim removed 0 bases at V and 4 bases at J, leaving 6 bases unmatched. The CDR3 loop is CASSLGQGLVYEQYF. The CDR3 DNA reads as TGCGCCAGCAGCTTGGGACAGGGGTTGGTTTACGAGCAGTACTTC.

The chain recombines TRBV11-2 with TRBJ2-7, with 10 bases identical to TRBD2. This CDR3 contains 15 residues. V was clipped by 2 bases and J by 6 bases; unmatched bases: 7. CDR1 and CDR2 (germline): SGHAT, FQNNGV. CDR3 residues: CASSLTGTSVGEQYF. The CDR3 DNA sequence: TGTGCCAGCAGCTTAACCGGGACTAGCGTCGGCGAGCAGTACTTC.

This chain links TRBV27 with TRBJ2-2, with a weak D call TRBD1 (5 bases). The ends were cut back, 1 base at V and 4 bases at J, with 10 bases in the middle. Germline loops: CDR1 MNHEY, CDR2 SMNVEV (reference sequence). This CDR3 has 15 amino acids. In DNA form, the CDR3 reads TGTGCCAGCAGTTTATGGTCCCAGGGCACCGGGGAGCTGTTTTTT. Residues: CASSLWSQGTGELFF.

This clone was seen a handful of times. The rearrangement links TRBV4-2 to TRBJ1-1; 10 bases fit TRBD1. Germline V gene lookup returns CDR1 LGHNA and CDR2 YNFKEQ. With V trimmed by 3 bases and J by 6 bases, 10 bases remained unmatched. This CDR3 is built from 16 residues. This CDR3 reads CASSQNPGQGISEAFF. DNA of the CDR3: TGTGCCAGCAGCCAGAATCCGGGACAGGGGATCTCTGAAGCTTTCTTT.

This clone was seen only once. The chain employs TRBV15 and TRBJ1-1, with TRBD1 identical over 7 bases. Per germline, CDR1 LNHNV and CDR2 YYDKDF (reference sequence). CDR3 size: 16 residues. V dropped 2 bases and J dropped 5; count of bases not matched to a gene: 11. The CDR3 reads CATSRKSGTAGTEAFF. CDR3 DNA: TGTGCCACCAGCAGAAAGAGTGGGACAGCCGGGACTGAAGCTTTCTTT.

This clone has a handful of counts. This chain uses TRBV7-2 with TRBJ1-1; D is unresolved. Between the trimmed V and J ends, which lost 6 bases and 8 bases, there was a span of 13 bases. The V gene's germline CDR1 is SGHTA and CDR2 FQGNSA. CDR3 length: 12 residues. The CDR3 spells CASSSRGKEAFF. Written as DNA, the CDR3 is TGTGCCAGCAGTTCCCGGGGAAAGGAAGCTTTCTTT.

This clone was recorded a few times. The J gene is TRBJ1-1, the V gene TRBV9; D is unclear. Germline V gene data show CDR1 as SGDLS and CDR2 as YYNGEE. Trimming took 4 bases from V and 3 from J, leaving 10 bases between them. This CDR3 contains 13 residues. In nucleotides, the CDR3 is TGTGCCAGCAGCCTCCGACGGGACACTGAAGCTTTCTTT. This gives the protein CASSLRRDTEAFF.

V gene TRBV10-3 combines with J gene TRBJ1-5; D gene uncertain. The V end lost 2 bases, the J end lost 2 bases, and 7 bases lay between the germline ends. Germline assignment: CDR1 ENHRY and CDR2 SYGVKD. CDR3 length: 14 amino acids. As DNA, the CDR3 is TGTGCCATCAGTGAGAGAGATGGCAATCAGCCCCAGCATTTT. Translating gives CAISERDGNQPQHF.

This chain joins TRBV30 and TRBJ2-5; weak D call: TRBD2 (5 bases). The CDR3 has 12 amino acids. Germline lookup yields CDR1 GTSNPN and CDR2 SVGIG (reference sequence). V was shortened by 4 bases and J by 0 bases, with 6 bases between the two germline ends. CDR3 sequence: CAWTDYQETQYF. The CDR3 DNA sequence: TGTGCCTGGACGGACTACCAAGAGACCCAGTACTTC. Complete variable domain (other parts from reference TRBV30 and TRBJ2-5): SQTIHQWPATLVQPVGSPLSLECTVEGTSNPNLYWYRQAAGRGLQLLFYSVGIGQISSEVPQNLSASRPQDRQFILSSKKLLLSDSGFYLCAWTDYQETQYFGPGTRLLVL.

The chain joins TRBV19 to TRBJ1-1; 7 bases align to TRBD1. V was pared by 2 bases and J by 9 bases, with 6 bases of the junction left unmatched. CDR1 and CDR2 (germline): LNHDA, SQIVND (reference sequence). This CDR3 is 13 amino acids long. The CDR3 nucleotides read TGTGCCAGTAGTATATCTCAGGGGGGACAAGCTTTCTTT. It specifies CASSISQGGQAFF.

V usage is TRBV11-2 and J usage is TRBJ2-1; 11 bases line up with TRBD2. Germline values: CDR1 SGHAT, CDR2 FQNNGV. The CDR3 consists of 18 residues. The V gene end was trimmed by 1 base and the J gene end by 1 base; junction bases not matched to a gene: 6. The DNA for the CDR3 is TGTGCCAGCAGCTTAGGGGGGCTAGCGGGAGGATCCTACAATGAGCAGTTCTTC. As protein: CASSLGGLAGGSYNEQFF. The full variable domain, its missing parts supplied by reference TRBV11-2 and TRBJ2-1, is EAGVAQSPRYKIIEKRQSVAFWCNPISGHATLYWYQQILGQGPKLLIQFQNNGVVDDSQLPKDRFSAERLKGVDSTLKIQPAKLEDSAVYLCASSLGGLAGGSYNEQFFGPGTRLTVL.

The chain links TRBV6-5 to TRBJ2-7; D is ambiguous. Germline CDR1 and CDR2: MNHEY and SVGAGI. This CDR3 region has 16 residues. V was shortened by 1 base and J by 0 bases, with 13 bases between the two germline ends. CDR3 region: CASSYLRGRSSYEQYF. The CDR3 nucleotides read TGTGCCAGCAGTTACTTGAGAGGAAGGAGCTCCTACGAGCAGTACTTC.

J is TRBJ1-1 and V is TRBV27; D is uncertain. The germline V gene encodes CDR1 MNHEY and CDR2 SMNVEV (reference sequence). The V end was cut by 5 bases, the J end by 11 bases, with 15 bases between. The CDR3 has 12 amino acids. The CDR3, as DNA: TGTGCCAGCAGTGGAACCTCAGGTAGGGCTTTCTTT. Encoded protein: CASSGTSGRAFF.

The V gene is TRBV25-1, the J gene TRBJ2-3, with 8 bases identical to TRBD2. V dropped 7 bases and J dropped 0; count of bases not matched to a gene: 9. The CDR3 covers 16 residues. The germline V gene has CDR1 MGHDK and CDR2 SYGVNS. CDR3 sequence: CASTTSKRGSTDTQYF. In nucleotides, the CDR3 is TGTGCCAGCACCACATCTAAGCGGGGGAGCACAGATACGCAGTATTTT.

The rearrangement links TRBV11-3 to TRBJ1-2; TRBD1 aligns across 8 bases. The germline CDR1 and CDR2 sequences are SGHNT and YENEEA. With 5 bases clipped from V and 6 bases from J, the junction kept 8 bases outside the gene matches. The CDR3 length is 14 residues. CDR3 amino acids: CASSAQTGENGYTF. CDR3 nucleotide sequence: TGTGCCAGCAGCGCTCAGACAGGGGAAAATGGCTACACCTTC.

This sequence joins TRBV7-2 and TRBJ2-7, with TRBD2 matching 7 bases. V lost 6 bases, J lost 0 bases, and 8 bases stayed unmatched. The CDR3 is 15 amino acids. Germline V gene sequence: CDR1 SGHTA, CDR2 FQGNSA. The CDR3 bases are TGTGCCAGCAGGGGGAGGGGCGAGGTCTCCTACGAGCAGTACTTC. Protein: CASRGRGEVSYEQYF.

V gene TRBV7-2 combines with J gene TRBJ1-6; 11 nucleotides line up with TRBD1. Germline trimming cut 4 bases from V and 10 bases from J; bases unmatched to any gene: 3. Germline lookup yields CDR1 SGHTA and CDR2 FQGNSA. The CDR3 consists of 14 residues. The CDR3 region has the DNA TGTACCAGCAGCTCCCGGGACAGGGGGTCACCCCTCCACTTT. It specifies CTSSSRDRGSPLHF.

The rearrangement uses TRBV27 and TRBJ2-2, with 7 bases identical to TRBD2. The CDR3 loop spans 17 amino acids. V dropped 6 bases and J dropped 4; count of bases not matched to a gene: 14. Germline-derived CDR1 and CDR2 are MNHEY and SMNVEV (reference sequence). The DNA of the CDR3 is TGTGCCAGCAGGCACCGCGGGCTAGCGGCAGGCACCGGGGAGCTGTTTTTT. As protein: CASRHRGLAAGTGELFF.

The gene calls are TRBV6-1 and TRBJ2-7, with TRBD2 matching over 12 bases. CDR1 and CDR2 (germline): MNHNS, SASEGT. The CDR3 consists of 15 residues. With V trimmed by 6 bases and J by 7 bases, 10 bases remained unmatched. CDR3 loop: CASSATSGSIWEQYF. The DNA of the CDR3 is TGTGCCAGCAGCGCGACTAGCGGGAGTATATGGGAGCAGTACTTC.

The chain combines TRBV5-5 with TRBJ1-2; D might be TRBD1 (5 bases). V lost 0 bases and J lost 1, with 13 bases in between. The germline gives CDR1 SGHKS, CDR2 YYEKEE (reference sequence). The CDR3 totals 16 residues. The CDR3 is CASSLGFGQGNYGYTF. As DNA, the CDR3 is TGTGCCAGCAGCTTGGGATTCGGGCAGGGTAACTATGGCTACACCTTC.

This clone showed up just once. The chain joins TRBV10-1 to TRBJ2-5, with TRBD2 matching 8 bases. The CDR3 totals 16 residues. Germline CDR1 is WNHNN and CDR2 is SYGVQD (reference sequence). J was trimmed by 0 bases and V by 0 bases; bases with no gene match: 3. CDR3 protein: CASSESNSGDQETQYF. CDR3 sequence (DNA): TGCGCCAGCAGTGAGTCGAATAGCGGGGACCAAGAGACCCAGTACTTC.

The J gene is TRBJ2-1, the V gene TRBV5-4, with 8 bases fitting TRBD2. Germline V gene lookup returns CDR1 SGHNT and CDR2 YYREEE (reference sequence). The CDR3 is 15 residues long. With V trimmed by 4 bases and J by 7 bases, 10 bases remained unmatched. For the CDR3, the DNA is TGTGCCAGCAGCCTGGAGGTGGCTAGCGGGAATGAGCAGTTCTTC. Translating gives CASSLEVASGNEQFF.

The chain recombines TRBV18 with TRBJ2-7; maybe TRBD1 (6 bases). This CDR3 has 12 amino acids. Trimming stripped 4 bases from V and 4 bases from J, with 8 bases between. Germline V lookup: CDR1 KGHSH, CDR2 LQKENI. The CDR3 is CASSLGQYEQYF. The CDR3, as DNA: TGTGCCAGCTCACTCGGACAGTACGAGCAGTACTTC.